This T cell receptor (beta chain) was captured in a study of Ad26.COV2.S vaccination and SARS-CoV-2 variants. General study findings and limits: Breadth of non-spike TCRs did not differ between vaccinees and placebo recipients.

The table lists this clone with a count of one. Its antigen is unknown. Treatment denoted: over 15 received Ad26.COV2.S at low or high dose, single or two shots; 5 received placebo; per-sample allocation not given. Day 63 after the first injection of vaccine or placebo was the sampling time. Expressing Wuhan-strain SARS-CoV-2 spike, an Ad26 vector served as the vaccine. Clones were read by immunoSEQ multiplex PCR, and TCRdb kept only the in-frame ones, dropping some. The data hold around 450,000 clones, with approximately 92% observed a single time. CDR3 length: 14 amino acids. CDR1 and CDR2 from the germline V gene are MNHEY and SVGAGI. Trimming stripped 6 bases from V and 1 base from J, with 12 bases between.

The material sequenced was peripheral blood, taken in a trial of Ad26.COV2.S vaccine versus placebo. The sequence derives from a person aged 18-65 years who received the Ad26.COV2.S COVID-19 vaccine or a placebo. The gene calls are TRBV6-5 and TRBJ2-5; perhaps TRBD1 as D (5 bases). The CDR3 DNA sequence: TGTGCCAGCAGGCATAACAGGATCCAAGAGACCCAGTACTTC. It yields the protein CASRHNRIQETQYF.